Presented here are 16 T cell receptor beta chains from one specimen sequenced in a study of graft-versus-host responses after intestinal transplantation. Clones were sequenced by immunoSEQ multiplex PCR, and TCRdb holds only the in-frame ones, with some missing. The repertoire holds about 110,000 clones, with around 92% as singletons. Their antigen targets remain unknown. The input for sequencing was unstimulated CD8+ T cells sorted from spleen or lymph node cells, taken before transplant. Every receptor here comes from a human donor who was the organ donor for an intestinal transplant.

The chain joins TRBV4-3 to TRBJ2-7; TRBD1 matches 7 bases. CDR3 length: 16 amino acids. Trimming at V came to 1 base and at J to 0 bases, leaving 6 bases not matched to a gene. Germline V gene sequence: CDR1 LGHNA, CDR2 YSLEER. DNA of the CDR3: TGCGCCAGCAGCCAAGGAGTGAGACAGGGCTCCTACGAGCAGTACTTC. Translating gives CASSQGVRQGSYEQYF.

This CDR3 is CSASGLAGHNEQFF. CDR3 bases: TGCAGCGCTTCGGGACTAGCGGGGCACAATGAGCAGTTCTTC. The rearrangement uses TRBV29-1 and TRBJ2-1, with 13 bases that match TRBD2. Germline V gives CDR1 SQVTM, CDR2 ANQGSEA. This CDR3 has 14 residues. Germline trimming cut 7 bases from V and 5 bases from J; bases unmatched to any gene: 5.

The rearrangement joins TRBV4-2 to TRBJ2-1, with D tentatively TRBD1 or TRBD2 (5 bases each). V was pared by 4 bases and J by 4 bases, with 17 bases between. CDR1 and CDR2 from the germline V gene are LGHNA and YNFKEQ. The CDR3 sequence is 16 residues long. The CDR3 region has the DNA TGTGCCAGCAGCCCCGGGGACGGACCGGGGTACAATGAGCAGTTCTTC. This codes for CASSPGDGPGYNEQFF.

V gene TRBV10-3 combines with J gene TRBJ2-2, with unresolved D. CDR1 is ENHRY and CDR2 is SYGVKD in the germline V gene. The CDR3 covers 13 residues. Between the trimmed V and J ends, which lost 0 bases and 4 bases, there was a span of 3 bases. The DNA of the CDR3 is TGTGCCATCAGTGAGTCGGGCACCGGGGAGCTGTTTTTT. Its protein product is CAISESGTGELFF.

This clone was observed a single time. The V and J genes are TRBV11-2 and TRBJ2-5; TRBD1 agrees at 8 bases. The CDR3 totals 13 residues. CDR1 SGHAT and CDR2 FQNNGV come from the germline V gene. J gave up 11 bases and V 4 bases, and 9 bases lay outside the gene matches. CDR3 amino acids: CASSSDRVGEQYF. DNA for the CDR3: TGTGCCAGCAGCTCGGACAGGGTGGGGGAGCAGTACTTC.

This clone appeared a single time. CDR3 sequence reads: CASSLSGTGNQPQHF. CDR3 sequence (DNA): TGTGCCAGCAGTTTATCAGGGACAGGGAATCAGCCCCAGCATTTT. This rearrangement joins TRBV27 to TRBJ1-5; 9 nucleotides match TRBD1. V dropped 0 bases and J dropped 4; count of bases not matched to a gene: 1. CDR3 length: 15 residues. CDR1 and CDR2 from the germline V gene are MNHEY and SMNVEV (reference sequence).

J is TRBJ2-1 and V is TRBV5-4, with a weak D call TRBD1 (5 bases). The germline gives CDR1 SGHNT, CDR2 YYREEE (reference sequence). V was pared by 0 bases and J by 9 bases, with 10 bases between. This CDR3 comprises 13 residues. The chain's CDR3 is CASSLGTSSEQFF. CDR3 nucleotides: TGTGCCAGCAGCTTGGGGACATCGAGTGAGCAGTTCTTC. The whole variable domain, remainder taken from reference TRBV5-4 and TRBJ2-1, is ETGVTQSPTHLIKTRGQQVTLRCSSQSGHNTVSWYQQALGQGPQFIFQYYREEENGRGNFPPRFSGLQFPNYSSELNVNALELDDSALYLCASSLGTSSEQFFGPGTRLTVL.

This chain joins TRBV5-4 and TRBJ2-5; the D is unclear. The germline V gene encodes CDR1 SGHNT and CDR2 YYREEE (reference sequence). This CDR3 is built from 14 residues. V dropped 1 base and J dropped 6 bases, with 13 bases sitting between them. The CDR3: CASSLSSSLQTQYF. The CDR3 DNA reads TGTGCCAGCAGCTTGAGTTCTAGTTTGCAGACCCAGTACTTC. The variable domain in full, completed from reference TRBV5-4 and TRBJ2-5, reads ETGVTQSPTHLIKTRGQQVTLRCSSQSGHNTVSWYQQALGQGPQFIFQYYREEENGRGNFPPRFSGLQFPNYSSELNVNALELDDSALYLCASSLSSSLQTQYFGPGTRLLVL.

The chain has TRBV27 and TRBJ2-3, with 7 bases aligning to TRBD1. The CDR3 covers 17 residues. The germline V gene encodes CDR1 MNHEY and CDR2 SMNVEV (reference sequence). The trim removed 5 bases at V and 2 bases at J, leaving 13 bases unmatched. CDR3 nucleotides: TGTGCCAGCAGTCCACGGGACAGCTTAAGGATCACAGATACGCAGTATTTT. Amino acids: CASSPRDSLRITDTQYF.

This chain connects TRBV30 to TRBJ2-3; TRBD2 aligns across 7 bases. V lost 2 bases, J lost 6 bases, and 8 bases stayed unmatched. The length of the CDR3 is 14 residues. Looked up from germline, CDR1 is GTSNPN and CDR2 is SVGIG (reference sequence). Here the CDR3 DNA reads TGTGCCTGGAGTTTGGGGGAGGGCCCGGATACGCAGTATTTT. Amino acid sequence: CAWSLGEGPDTQYF.

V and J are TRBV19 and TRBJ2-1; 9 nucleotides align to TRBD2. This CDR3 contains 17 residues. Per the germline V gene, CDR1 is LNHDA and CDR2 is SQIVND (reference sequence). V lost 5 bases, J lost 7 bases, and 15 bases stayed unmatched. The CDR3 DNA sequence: TGTGCCAGTAGTGACACTAGGCTCCTAGCGGGGTGGAATGAGCAGTTCTTC. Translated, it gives CASSDTRLLAGWNEQFF. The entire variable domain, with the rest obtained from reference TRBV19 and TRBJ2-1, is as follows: DGGITQSPKYLFRKEGQNVTLSCEQNLNHDAMYWYRQDPGQGLRLIYYSQIVNDFQKGDIAEGYSVSREKKESFPLTVTSAQKNPTAFYLCASSDTRLLAGWNEQFFGPGTRLTVL.

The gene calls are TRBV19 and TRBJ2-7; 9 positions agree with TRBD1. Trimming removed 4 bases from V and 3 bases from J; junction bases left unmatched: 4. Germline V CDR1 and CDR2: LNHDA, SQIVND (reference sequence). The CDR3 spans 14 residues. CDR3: CASSTWTGDYEQYF. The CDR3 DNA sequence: TGTGCCAGTAGTACCTGGACAGGGGACTACGAGCAGTACTTC.

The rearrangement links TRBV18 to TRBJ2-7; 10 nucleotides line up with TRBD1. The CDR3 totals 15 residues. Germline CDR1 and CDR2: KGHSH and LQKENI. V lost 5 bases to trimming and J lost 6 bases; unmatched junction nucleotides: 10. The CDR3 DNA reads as TGTGCCAGCTCAGACCGGGACAGGGGATCCCTCGAGCAGTACTTC. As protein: CASSDRDRGSLEQYF.

The CDR3 is CASSLGTSGNNEQFF. The CDR3 DNA reads as TGCGCCAGCAGCCTAGGGACTAGCGGGAACAATGAGCAGTTCTTC. V and J are TRBV5-1 and TRBJ2-1; the match to TRBD2 covers 13 bases. This CDR3 has 15 residues. The J segment lost 5 bases and the V segment lost 4 bases, leaving 3 bases of the junction unmatched. CDR1 and CDR2 (germline): SGHRS, YFSETQ.

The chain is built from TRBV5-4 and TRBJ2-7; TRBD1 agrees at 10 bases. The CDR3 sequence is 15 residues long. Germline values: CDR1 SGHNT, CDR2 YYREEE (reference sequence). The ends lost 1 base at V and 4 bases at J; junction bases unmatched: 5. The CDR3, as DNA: TGTGCCAGCAGCTTGCCGGGACAGGGGATATACGAGCAGTACTTC. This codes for CASSLPGQGIYEQYF.

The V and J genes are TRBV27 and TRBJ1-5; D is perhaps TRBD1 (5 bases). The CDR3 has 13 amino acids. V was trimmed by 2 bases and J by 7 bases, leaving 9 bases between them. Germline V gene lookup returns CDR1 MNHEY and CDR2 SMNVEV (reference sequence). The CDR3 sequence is CASSLIGAQPQHF. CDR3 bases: TGTGCCAGCAGTTTAATAGGGGCCCAGCCCCAGCATTTT.